A selection of T cell receptor beta chains follows, all from one sample in a study of shared clonotypes between healthy human individuals. Sequencing was performed with immunoSEQ multiplex PCR; in TCRdb, only in-frame clones are kept and a portion is missing. The sample shows approximately 600,000 clones, around 95% of them seen only once. The source material was naive CD8+ T cells sorted from blood. These TCRs come from a woman in her twenties or thirties in good health. Both conserved end residues are part of each CDR3. The order of the fields is CDR3 length, D gene, V gene, clone size, J gene, CDR3 DNA, CDR3 protein. A D gene is named only where the DNA matches it firmly. The size entry is marked missing in some rows and otherwise reads once, few, many or a size class.

len: 13
d_gene: -
v_gene: TRBV2
abundance: -
j_gene: TRBJ1-6
CDR3nt: TGTGCCAGCACGGAAATTTATAATTCACCCCTCCACTTT
CDR3aa: CASTEIYNSPLHF

len: 15
d_gene: TRBD2
v_gene: TRBV6-5
abundance: -
j_gene: TRBJ2-1
CDR3nt: TGTGCCAGCAGTTATAAGCGGGAGCTCTACAATGAGCAGTTCTTC
CDR3aa: CASSYKRELYNEQFF

len: 14
d_gene: -
v_gene: TRBV27
abundance: -
j_gene: TRBJ1-1
CDR3nt: TGTGCCAGCAGGATAATGACAGGGAACACTGAAGCTTTCTTT
CDR3aa: CASRIMTGNTEAFF

len: 13
d_gene: -
v_gene: TRBV7-2
abundance: -
j_gene: TRBJ2-7
CDR3nt: TGTGCCAGCAGCCCGCAAAGCTCCTACGAGCAGTACTTC
CDR3aa: CASSPQSSYEQYF

len: 14
d_gene: TRBD2
v_gene: TRBV7-2
abundance: -
j_gene: TRBJ2-7
CDR3nt: TGTGCCAGCAGCACGCGACTAGCGCCCTACGAGCAGTACTTC
CDR3aa: CASSTRLAPYEQYF

len: 20
d_gene: -
v_gene: TRBV5-1
abundance: -
j_gene: TRBJ1-3
CDR3nt: TGCGCCAGCAGCCCTTTCCTGGTCTTACAGAACTCGGGTATAGGAAACACCATATATTTT
CDR3aa: CASSPFLVLQNSGIGNTIYF

len: 14
d_gene: -
v_gene: TRBV28
abundance: -
j_gene: TRBJ2-7
CDR3nt: TGTGCCAGCAGTTTATTGGGGGCAGGGAGCGAGCAGTACTTC
CDR3aa: CASSLLGAGSEQYF

len: 14
d_gene: -
v_gene: TRBV2
abundance: -
j_gene: TRBJ2-5
CDR3nt: TGTGCCAGCAGGGGTCAGACCATCCAAGAGACCCAGTACTTC
CDR3aa: CASRGQTIQETQYF

len: 14
d_gene: TRBD2
v_gene: TRBV9
abundance: -
j_gene: TRBJ2-1
CDR3nt: TGTGCCAGCACGCTAGCGGGGGTATCAAATGAGCAGTTCTTC
CDR3aa: CASTLAGVSNEQFF

len: 15
d_gene: TRBD1
v_gene: TRBV9
abundance: -
j_gene: TRBJ2-7
CDR3nt: TGTGCCAGCAGCGCCGGGACAGAGTACTCCTACGAGCAGTACTTC
CDR3aa: CASSAGTEYSYEQYF

len: 15
d_gene: -
v_gene: TRBV13
abundance: -
j_gene: TRBJ2-4
CDR3nt: TGTGCCAGCAGCCACACAGGTATAGCCAAAAACATTCAGTACTTC
CDR3aa: CASSHTGIAKNIQYF

len: 15
d_gene: -
v_gene: TRBV27
abundance: -
j_gene: TRBJ2-1
CDR3nt: TGTGCCAGCAGTTTCACCTCGGAGGACTACAATGAGCAGTTCTTC
CDR3aa: CASSFTSEDYNEQFF

len: 15
d_gene: -
v_gene: TRBV6-5
abundance: -
j_gene: TRBJ2-5
CDR3nt: TGTGCCAGCAGTTACTCGGGGGTAGCGGAAGAGACCCAGTACTTC
CDR3aa: CASSYSGVAEETQYF

len: 13
d_gene: TRBD1
v_gene: TRBV13
abundance: -
j_gene: TRBJ1-2
CDR3nt: TGTGCCAGCAGCTGGACAGGGGTCGATGGCTACACCTTC
CDR3aa: CASSWTGVDGYTF

len: 16
d_gene: TRBD2
v_gene: TRBV5-1
abundance: few
j_gene: TRBJ2-3
CDR3nt: TGCGCCAGCAGCTTCGCTAGCGGGAGTAGCACAGATACGCAGTATTTT
CDR3aa: CASSFASGSSTDTQYF

len: 14
d_gene: TRBD1
v_gene: TRBV28
abundance: -
j_gene: TRBJ2-7
CDR3nt: TGTGCCAGCAGGATGACAGGGGGAACCTACGAGCAGTACTTC
CDR3aa: CASRMTGGTYEQYF

len: 13
d_gene: TRBD1
v_gene: TRBV6-1
abundance: once
j_gene: TRBJ2-5
CDR3nt: TGTGCCAGCAGAGACAGGGGGCGGGAGACCCAGTACTTC
CDR3aa: CASRDRGRETQYF

len: 18
d_gene: -
v_gene: TRBV9
abundance: -
j_gene: TRBJ2-3
CDR3nt: TGTGCCAGCAGCGTAGCGACCGTCAGATACCCCAGCACAGATACGCAGTATTTT
CDR3aa: CASSVATVRYPSTDTQYF

len: 13
d_gene: -
v_gene: TRBV13
abundance: -
j_gene: TRBJ2-7
CDR3nt: TGTGCCAGCAGCCAGGGACATTCCTACGAGCAGTACTTC
CDR3aa: CASSQGHSYEQYF

len: 14
d_gene: -
v_gene: TRBV10-2
abundance: -
j_gene: TRBJ2-2
CDR3nt: TGCGCCAGCAGAGACTTAAGTCTCACCGGGGAGCTGTTTTTT
CDR3aa: CASRDLSLTGELFF

len: 12
d_gene: -
v_gene: TRBV7-9
abundance: -
j_gene: TRBJ2-7
CDR3nt: TGTGCCAGCAGCGGGAGCTCCTACGAGCAGTACTTC
CDR3aa: CASSGSSYEQYF

len: 14
d_gene: -
v_gene: TRBV5-1
abundance: -
j_gene: TRBJ2-1
CDR3nt: TGCGCCAGCAGTTACGGGAGCTCCTACAATGAGCAGTTCTTC
CDR3aa: CASSYGSSYNEQFF

len: 13
d_gene: -
v_gene: TRBV4-1
abundance: -
j_gene: TRBJ2-1
CDR3nt: TGCGCCAGCAGCCTACCCACTGGTGGTGAGCAGTTCTTC
CDR3aa: CASSLPTGGEQFF

len: 14
d_gene: -
v_gene: TRBV4-2
abundance: -
j_gene: TRBJ2-1
CDR3nt: TGTGCCAGCAGCCAAGAACAATACCCCAATGAGCAGTTCTTC
CDR3aa: CASSQEQYPNEQFF

len: 12
d_gene: -
v_gene: TRBV5-4
abundance: -
j_gene: TRBJ2-3
CDR3nt: TGTGCCAGCAGCGTCACGACACGGACGCAGTATTTT
CDR3aa: CASSVTTRTQYF

len: 15
d_gene: TRBD1
v_gene: TRBV27
abundance: -
j_gene: TRBJ1-5
CDR3nt: TGTGCCAGCAGTTCCTACGGACAGGGACGTCAGCCCCAGCATTTT
CDR3aa: CASSSYGQGRQPQHF

len: 18
d_gene: TRBD2
v_gene: TRBV10-3
abundance: -
j_gene: TRBJ2-7
CDR3nt: TGTGCCATCAGCAGCCTTGGGACTAGCGGGAGGGTAACCTACGAGCAGTACTTC
CDR3aa: CAISSLGTSGRVTYEQYF

len: 15
d_gene: -
v_gene: TRBV27
abundance: -
j_gene: TRBJ2-7
CDR3nt: TGTGCCAGCAGTTTATCAGCGGCCGGCTCCTACGAGCAGTACTTC
CDR3aa: CASSLSAAGSYEQYF

len: 12
d_gene: -
v_gene: TRBV10-2
abundance: once
j_gene: TRBJ2-7
CDR3nt: TGCGCCAGCAGTGAGATAGACTACGAGCAGTACTTC
CDR3aa: CASSEIDYEQYF

len: 16
d_gene: -
v_gene: TRBV25-1
abundance: -
j_gene: TRBJ2-2
CDR3nt: TGTGCCAGCAGTTCAGTTTTTTCGGTCGACACCGGGGAGCTGTTTTTT
CDR3aa: CASSSVFSVDTGELFF

len: 14
d_gene: -
v_gene: TRBV11-2
abundance: -
j_gene: TRBJ2-2
CDR3nt: TGTGCCAGCAGCTTTGGACTGTCCGGCGGGGAGCTGTTTTTT
CDR3aa: CASSFGLSGGELFF

len: 17
d_gene: -
v_gene: TRBV23-1
abundance: once
j_gene: TRBJ2-7
CDR3nt: TGCGCCAGCAGTCAATCGGTCACGGCAGGACGAACCTACGAGCAGTACTTC
CDR3aa: CASSQSVTAGRTYEQYF

len: 13
d_gene: TRBD2
v_gene: TRBV6-1
abundance: -
j_gene: TRBJ2-7
CDR3nt: TGTGCCAGCGCCGGGACTAGCGCGTACGAGCAGTACTTC
CDR3aa: CASAGTSAYEQYF